This TCR beta chain is drawn from a study of regulatory T cells in long-lasting Graves disease. This clonotype was detected ten times or more. The sample's time point: persistent/refractory GD, antithyroid drugs over 5 years with positive TRAb. PBMCs provided the RNA from which the TCR library was made. iRepertoire HTBI primers and Arm-PCR of CDR3 regions built TCR beta libraries. From the multiplex PCR reads, TCRdb called clonotypes with MiXCR, one entry per CDR3 protein. The table has around 450,000 distinct CDR3 sequences, about 22% seen once. The V end was cut by 9 bases, the J end by 4 bases, with 12 bases between. Germline lookup yields CDR1 SEHNR and CDR2 FQNEAQ (reference sequence). CDR3 size: 12 residues.

The material was peripheral blood mononuclear cells (PBMCs), obtained when the disease was refractory, from a patient treated with antithyroid drugs. The chain couples TRBV7-9 to TRBJ1-1; D remains unclear. This TCR derives from a female donor with Graves disease. CDR3 protein: CASSPSGTEAFF. CDR3 DNA: TGTGCCAGTTCCCCGTCGGGCACTGAAGCTTTCTTT.